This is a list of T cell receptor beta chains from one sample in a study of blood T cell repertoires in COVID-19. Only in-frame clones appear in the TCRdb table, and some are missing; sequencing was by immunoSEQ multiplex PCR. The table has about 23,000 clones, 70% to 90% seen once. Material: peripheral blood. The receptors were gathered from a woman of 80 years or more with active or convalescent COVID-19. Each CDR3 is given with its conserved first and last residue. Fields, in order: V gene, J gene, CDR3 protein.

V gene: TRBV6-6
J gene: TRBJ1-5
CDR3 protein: CASSYSGTSSNQPQHF

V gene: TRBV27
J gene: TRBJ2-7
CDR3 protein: CASRGQGLGGQYF

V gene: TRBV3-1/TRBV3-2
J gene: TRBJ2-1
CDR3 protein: CASSQVVKRSEQFF

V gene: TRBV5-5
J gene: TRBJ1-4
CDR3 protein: CASSLSGGWVEKLFF

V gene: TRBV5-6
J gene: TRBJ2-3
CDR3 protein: CASTIRQGFSTDTQYF

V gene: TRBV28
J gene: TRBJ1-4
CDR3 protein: CASRDRGDRTNEKLFF

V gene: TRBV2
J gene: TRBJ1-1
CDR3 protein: CASRGTVNTEAFF

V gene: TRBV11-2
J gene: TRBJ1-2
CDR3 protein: CASSSLTGTGGQGGYTF

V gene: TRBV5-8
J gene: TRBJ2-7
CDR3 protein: CASSLAGDSRTYEQYF

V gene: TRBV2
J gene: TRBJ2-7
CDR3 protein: CATGAPPSYEQYF

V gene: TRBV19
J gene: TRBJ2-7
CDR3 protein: CASSMSGGDYEQYF

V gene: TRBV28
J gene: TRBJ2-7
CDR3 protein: CASSLVDKGYEQYF

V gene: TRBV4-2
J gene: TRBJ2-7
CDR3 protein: CASRGTTYEQYF

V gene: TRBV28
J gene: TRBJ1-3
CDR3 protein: CASSLHSSGNTIYF

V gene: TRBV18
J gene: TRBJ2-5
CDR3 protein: CASSGGHQETQYF

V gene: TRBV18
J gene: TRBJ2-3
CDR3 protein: CASSPRQVKDTQYF

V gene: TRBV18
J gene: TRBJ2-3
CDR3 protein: CASSPWTSGMRDTQYF

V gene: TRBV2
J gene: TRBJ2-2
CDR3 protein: CASRGLATGELFF

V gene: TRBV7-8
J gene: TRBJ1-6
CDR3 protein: CASSAQGGYNSPLHF

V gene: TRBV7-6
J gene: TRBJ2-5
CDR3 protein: CASSLVEAGQYF

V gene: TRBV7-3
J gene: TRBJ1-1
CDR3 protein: CASSEYRRNTEAFF

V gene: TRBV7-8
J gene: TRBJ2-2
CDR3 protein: CASSLNLAGGVAGELFF

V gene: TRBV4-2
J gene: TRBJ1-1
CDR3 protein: CASSQDGETGGRIVAFF

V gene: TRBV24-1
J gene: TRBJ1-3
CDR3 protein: CATSDPGLGNTIYF

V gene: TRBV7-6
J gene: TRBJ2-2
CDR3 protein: CASSLPRKNTGELFF

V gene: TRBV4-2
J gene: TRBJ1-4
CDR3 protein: CASSQGQGDEKLFF

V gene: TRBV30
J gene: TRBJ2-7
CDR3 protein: CAWSVEGGAWEQYF

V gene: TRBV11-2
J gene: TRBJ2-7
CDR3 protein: CASREKQGFPYEQYF

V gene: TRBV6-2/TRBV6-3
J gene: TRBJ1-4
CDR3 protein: CASSYGGKGNEKLFF

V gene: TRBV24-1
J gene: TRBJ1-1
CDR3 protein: CATSGTGGSTEAFF

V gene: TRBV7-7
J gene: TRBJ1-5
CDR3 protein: CASSSGIVPQHF

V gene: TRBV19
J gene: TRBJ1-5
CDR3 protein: CASSISGESNQPQHF